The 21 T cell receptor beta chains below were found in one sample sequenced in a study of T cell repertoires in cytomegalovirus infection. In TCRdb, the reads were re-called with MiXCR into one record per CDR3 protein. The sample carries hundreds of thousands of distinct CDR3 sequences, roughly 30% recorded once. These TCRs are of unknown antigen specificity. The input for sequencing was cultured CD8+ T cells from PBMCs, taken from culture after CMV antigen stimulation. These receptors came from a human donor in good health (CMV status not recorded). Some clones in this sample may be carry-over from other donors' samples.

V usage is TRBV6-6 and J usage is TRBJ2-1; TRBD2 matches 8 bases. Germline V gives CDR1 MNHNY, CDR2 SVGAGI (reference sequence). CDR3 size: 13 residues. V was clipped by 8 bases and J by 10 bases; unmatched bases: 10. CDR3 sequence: CASASGGRLEQFF. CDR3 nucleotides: TGTGCCAGCGCTTCGGGAGGGAGATTGGAGCAGTTCTTC.

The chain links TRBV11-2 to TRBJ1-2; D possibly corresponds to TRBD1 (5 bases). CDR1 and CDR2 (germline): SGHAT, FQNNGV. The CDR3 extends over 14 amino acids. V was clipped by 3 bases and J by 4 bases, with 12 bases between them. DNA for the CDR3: TGTGCCAGCAGCTTGACAGACGGACCCTATGGCTACACCTTC. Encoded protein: CASSLTDGPYGYTF. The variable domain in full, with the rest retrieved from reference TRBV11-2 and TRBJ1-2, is EAGVAQSPRYKIIEKRQSVAFWCNPISGHATLYWYQQILGQGPKLLIQFQNNGVVDDSQLPKDRFSAERLKGVDSTLKIQPAKLEDSAVYLCASSLTDGPYGYTFGSGTRLTVV.

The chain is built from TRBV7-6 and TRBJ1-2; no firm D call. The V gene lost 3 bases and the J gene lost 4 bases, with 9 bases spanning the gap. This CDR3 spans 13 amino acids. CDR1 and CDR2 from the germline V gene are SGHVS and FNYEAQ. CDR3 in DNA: TGTGCCAGCAGCTTTAACAGCGGCTATGGCTACACCTTC. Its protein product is CASSFNSGYGYTF.

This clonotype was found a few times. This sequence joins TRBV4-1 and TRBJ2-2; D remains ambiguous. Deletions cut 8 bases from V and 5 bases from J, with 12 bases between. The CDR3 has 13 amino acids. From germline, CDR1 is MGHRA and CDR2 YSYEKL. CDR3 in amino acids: CASLSWATGELFF. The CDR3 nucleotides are TGCGCCAGCCTCTCCTGGGCTACCGGGGAGCTGTTTTTT.

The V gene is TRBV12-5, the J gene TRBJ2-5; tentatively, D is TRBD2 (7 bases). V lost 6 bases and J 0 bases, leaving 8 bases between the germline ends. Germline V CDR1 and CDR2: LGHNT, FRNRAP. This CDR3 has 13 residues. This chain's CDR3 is CASGGGHQETQYF. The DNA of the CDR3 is TGTGCTAGTGGCGGGGGGCACCAAGAGACCCAGTACTTC. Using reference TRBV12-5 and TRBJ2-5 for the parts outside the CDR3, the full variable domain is DARVTQTPRHKVTEMGQEVTMRCQPILGHNTVFWYRQTMMQGLELLAYFRNRAPLDDSGMPKDRFSAEMPDATLATLKIQPSEPRDSAVYFCASGGGHQETQYFGPGTRLLVL.

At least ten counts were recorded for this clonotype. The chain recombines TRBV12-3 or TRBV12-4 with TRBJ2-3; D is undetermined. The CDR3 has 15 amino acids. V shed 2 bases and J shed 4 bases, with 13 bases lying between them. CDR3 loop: CASSLKGLEADTQYF. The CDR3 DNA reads TGTGCCAGCAGTTTAAAGGGTTTAGAGGCAGATACGCAGTATTTT.

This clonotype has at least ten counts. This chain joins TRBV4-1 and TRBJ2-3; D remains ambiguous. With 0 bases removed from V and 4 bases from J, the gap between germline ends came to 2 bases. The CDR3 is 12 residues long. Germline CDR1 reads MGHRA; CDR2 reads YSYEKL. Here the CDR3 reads CASSQDSDTQYF. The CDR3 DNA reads TGCGCCAGCAGCCAAGATTCAGATACGCAGTATTTT.

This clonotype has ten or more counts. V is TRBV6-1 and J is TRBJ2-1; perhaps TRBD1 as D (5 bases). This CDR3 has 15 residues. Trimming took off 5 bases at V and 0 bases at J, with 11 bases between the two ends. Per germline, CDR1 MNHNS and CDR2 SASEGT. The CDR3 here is CASSFRQPSYNEQFF. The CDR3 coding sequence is TGTGCCAGCAGTTTCCGACAGCCCTCCTACAATGAGCAGTTCTTC.

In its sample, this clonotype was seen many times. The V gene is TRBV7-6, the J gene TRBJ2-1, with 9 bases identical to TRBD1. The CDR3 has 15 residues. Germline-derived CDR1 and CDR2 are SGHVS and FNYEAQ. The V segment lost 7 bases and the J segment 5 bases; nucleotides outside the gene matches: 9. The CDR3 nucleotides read TGTGCCAGCAACCCGACAGGGGGGGTACACAATGAGCAGTTCTTC. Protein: CASNPTGGVHNEQFF.

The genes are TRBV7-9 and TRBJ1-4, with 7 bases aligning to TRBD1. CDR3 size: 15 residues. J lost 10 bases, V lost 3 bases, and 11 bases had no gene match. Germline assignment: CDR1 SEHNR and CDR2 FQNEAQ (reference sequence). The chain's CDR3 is CASSLESGTARKLFF. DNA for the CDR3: TGTGCCAGCAGCTTGGAAAGCGGGACAGCCAGAAAACTGTTTTTT.

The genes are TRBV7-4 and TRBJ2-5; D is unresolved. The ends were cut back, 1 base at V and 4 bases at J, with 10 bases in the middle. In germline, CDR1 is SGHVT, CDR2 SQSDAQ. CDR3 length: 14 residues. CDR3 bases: TGTGCCAGCAGCTTAGGTAAAACACGAGAGACCCAGTACTTC. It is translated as CASSLGKTRETQYF. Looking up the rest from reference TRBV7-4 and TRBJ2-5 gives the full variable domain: GAGVSQSPRYKVAKRGRDVALRCDSISGHVTLYWYRQTLGQGSEVLTYSQSDAQRDKSGRPSGRFSAERPERSVSTLKIQRTEQGDSAVYLCASSLGKTRETQYFGPGTRLLVL.

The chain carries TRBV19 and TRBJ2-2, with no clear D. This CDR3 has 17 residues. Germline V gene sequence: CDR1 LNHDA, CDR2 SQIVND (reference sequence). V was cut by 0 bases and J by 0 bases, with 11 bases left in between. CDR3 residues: CASSIDFRRSNTGELFF. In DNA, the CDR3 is TGTGCCAGTAGTATAGATTTCAGGAGATCGAACACCGGGGAGCTGTTTTTT.

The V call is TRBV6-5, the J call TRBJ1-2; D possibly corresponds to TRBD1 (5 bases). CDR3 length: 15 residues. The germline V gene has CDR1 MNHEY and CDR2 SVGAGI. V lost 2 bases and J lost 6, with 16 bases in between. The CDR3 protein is CASSYGTPGRDGYTF. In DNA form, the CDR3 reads TGTGCCAGCAGTTACGGGACTCCGGGGCGGGATGGCTACACCTTC.

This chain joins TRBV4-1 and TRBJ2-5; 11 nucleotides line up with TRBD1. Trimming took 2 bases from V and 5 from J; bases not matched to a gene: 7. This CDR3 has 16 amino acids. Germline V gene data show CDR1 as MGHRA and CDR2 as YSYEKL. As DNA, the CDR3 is TGCGCCAGCAGCCAACGGACAGGGGGCGCCTTGGAGACCCAGTACTTC. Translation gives CASSQRTGGALETQYF.

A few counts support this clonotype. The CDR3 spells CASSPTVGLQVTGELFF. The CDR3 coding sequence is TGCGCCAGCAGCCCCACGGTCGGATTACAGGTCACCGGGGAGCTGTTTTTT. The J gene is TRBJ2-2, the V gene TRBV4-1; the D gene is possibly TRBD1 (5 bases). V was trimmed by 4 bases and J by 4 bases, leaving 19 bases between them. The germline gives CDR1 MGHRA, CDR2 YSYEKL. The CDR3 runs 17 residues.

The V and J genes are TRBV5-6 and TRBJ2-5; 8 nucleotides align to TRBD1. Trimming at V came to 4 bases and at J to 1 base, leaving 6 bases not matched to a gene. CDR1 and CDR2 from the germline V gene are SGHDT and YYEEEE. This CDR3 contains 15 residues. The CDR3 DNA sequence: TGTGCCAGCAGCCCCGACAGGGGAATCCAAGAGACCCAGTACTTC. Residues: CASSPDRGIQETQYF. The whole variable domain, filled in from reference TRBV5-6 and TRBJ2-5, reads DAGVTQSPTHLIKTRGQQVTLRCSPKSGHDTVSWYQQALGQGPQFIFQYYEEEERQRGNFPDRFSGHQFPNYSSELNVNALLLGDSALYLCASSPDRGIQETQYFGPGTRLLVL.

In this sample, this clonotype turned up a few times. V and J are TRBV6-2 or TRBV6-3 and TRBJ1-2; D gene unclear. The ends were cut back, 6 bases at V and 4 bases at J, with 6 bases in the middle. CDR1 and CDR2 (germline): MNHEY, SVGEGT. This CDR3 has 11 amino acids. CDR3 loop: CASRPIYGYTF. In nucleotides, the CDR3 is TGTGCCAGCAGGCCTATCTATGGCTACACCTTC.

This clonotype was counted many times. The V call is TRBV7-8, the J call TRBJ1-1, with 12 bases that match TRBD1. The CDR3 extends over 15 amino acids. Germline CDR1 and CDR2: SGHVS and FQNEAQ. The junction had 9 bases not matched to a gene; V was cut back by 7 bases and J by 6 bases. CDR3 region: CASTLGTGGRPEAFF. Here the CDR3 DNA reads TGTGCCAGCACCCTCGGGACAGGGGGCCGTCCTGAAGCTTTCTTT.

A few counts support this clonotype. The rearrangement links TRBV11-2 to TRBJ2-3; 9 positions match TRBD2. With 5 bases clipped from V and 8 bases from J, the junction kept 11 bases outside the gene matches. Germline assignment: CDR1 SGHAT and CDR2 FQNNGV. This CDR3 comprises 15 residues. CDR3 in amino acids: CASSLRAGGPGTQYF. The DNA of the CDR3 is TGTGCCAGCAGCCTTCGGGCGGGGGGGCCCGGTACGCAGTATTTT.

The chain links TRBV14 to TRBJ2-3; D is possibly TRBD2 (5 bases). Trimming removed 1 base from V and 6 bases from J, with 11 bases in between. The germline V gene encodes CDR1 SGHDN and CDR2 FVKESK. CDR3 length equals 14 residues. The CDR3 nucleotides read TGTGCCAGCAGCCAAGGGACTCTCCCCGATACGCAGTATTTT. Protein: CASSQGTLPDTQYF.

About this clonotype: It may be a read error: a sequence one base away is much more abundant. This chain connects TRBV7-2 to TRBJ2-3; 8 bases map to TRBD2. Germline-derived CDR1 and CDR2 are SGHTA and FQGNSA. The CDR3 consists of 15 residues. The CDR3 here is CVSTLSGKSTDTQYF. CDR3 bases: TGTGTCAGTACCCTTAGCGGGAAGAGCACAGATACGCAGTATTTT.